What follows are 23 T cell receptor beta chains derived from one specimen sequenced in a study of T cell responses to AZD1222 COVID-19 vaccine. The repertoire was sequenced with immunoSEQ multiplex PCR; TCRdb's copy has only in-frame clones and lacks some. Of more than 95,000 clones listed, more than 85% are singletons. The input for sequencing was peripheral blood, taken on day 0 of AZD1222 vaccination. These receptors were taken from an adult in good health.

The gene calls are TRBV5-4 and TRBJ2-1, with D perhaps being TRBD1 or TRBD2 (5 bases each). CDR1 SGHNT and CDR2 YYREEE come from the germline V gene (reference sequence). Trimming shortened V by 5 bases and J by 6 bases, and 24 bases separated the two germline ends. The CDR3 consists of 17 residues. As DNA, the CDR3 is TGTGCCAGCAGACTGGGCGGCATGGGGCTCCGGGGCAATGAGCAGTTCTTC. The encoded protein is CASRLGGMGLRGNEQFF.

This chain joins TRBV19 and TRBJ2-1, with TRBD2 identical over 7 bases. The V segment lost 3 bases and the J segment 5 bases; nucleotides outside the gene matches: 13. This CDR3 spans 17 amino acids. From germline, CDR1 is LNHDA and CDR2 SQIVND (reference sequence). In DNA form, the CDR3 reads TGTGCCAGTAGTATTCGCCTAGCGGCCTATGGGGACAATGAGCAGTTCTTC. As protein: CASSIRLAAYGDNEQFF.

The count of this clone is one. The CDR3 DNA is TGTGCCAGCATCCCACGGGTTAGCGGGAGTTGCCAAGAGACCCAGTACTTC. As protein: CASIPRVSGSCQETQYF. The V call is TRBV7-3, the J call TRBJ2-5; TRBD2 agrees at 9 bases. CDR1 and CDR2 (germline): SGHTA, FQGTGA. CDR3 length equals 17 residues. J was trimmed by 1 base and V by 7 bases; bases with no gene match: 13.

The rearrangement links TRBV7-2 to TRBJ2-5, with no clear D. Germline V CDR1 and CDR2: SGHTA, FQGNSA. The CDR3 has 14 residues. V lost 1 base to trimming and J lost 5 bases, with 11 bases between them. The CDR3 DNA follows: TGTGCCAGCAGCTTAGACGAGGTGTTGGAGACCCAGTACTTC. This codes for CASSLDEVLETQYF.

V and J are TRBV7-2 and TRBJ1-6, with 7 bases fitting TRBD1. The CDR3 consists of 17 residues. Per the germline V gene, CDR1 is SGHTA and CDR2 is FQGNSA. With V trimmed by 4 bases and J by 0 bases, 6 bases remained unmatched. The CDR3 sequence: CASSSQGRGSYNSPLHF. CDR3 coding DNA: TGTGCCAGCAGCTCACAGGGGAGGGGCTCCTATAATTCACCCCTCCACTTT.

This chain links TRBV5-1 with TRBJ2-1; 14 positions match TRBD2. Germline CDR1 is SGHRS and CDR2 is YFSETQ. This CDR3 has 15 amino acids. The trim removed 4 bases at V and 8 bases at J, leaving 5 bases unmatched. The CDR3 protein is CASSGTSGRHYEQFF. The DNA for the CDR3 is TGCGCCAGCAGCGGGACTAGCGGGAGACACTATGAGCAGTTCTTC.

The gene calls are TRBV27 and TRBJ2-5; the D is unclear. The CDR3 sequence is 15 residues long. Germline assignment: CDR1 MNHEY and CDR2 SMNVEV (reference sequence). V lost 9 bases and J 2 bases, leaving 19 bases between the germline ends. In DNA, the CDR3 is TGTGCCAGTAACATCCCCCCTCGAACACAAGAGACCCAGTACTTC. Translated: CASNIPPRTQETQYF.

This clone has a single count. This rearrangement joins TRBV4-2 to TRBJ2-7; D gene uncertain. CDR3 length: 13 amino acids. Germline assignment: CDR1 LGHNA and CDR2 YNFKEQ. The V gene lost 1 base and the J gene lost 2 bases, with 6 bases spanning the gap. CDR3 in amino acids: CASSQGQAYEQYF. CDR3 coding DNA: TGTGCCAGCAGCCAAGGACAAGCCTACGAGCAGTACTTC.

The chain couples TRBV11-2 to TRBJ2-1; tentative D call: TRBD2 (6 bases). The CDR3 is 15 residues long. From germline, CDR1 is SGHAT and CDR2 FQNNGV. Trimming took 5 bases from V and 5 from J, leaving 16 bases between them. The CDR3 bases are TGTGCCAGCAGCCTTCTGGGTGGAGGGGACAATGAGCAGTTCTTC. Encoded protein: CASSLLGGGDNEQFF.

This chain uses TRBV2 with TRBJ1-6, with 8 bases matching TRBD1. Unmatched junction bases numbered 6, after V lost 6 bases and J lost 8 bases. This CDR3 is built from 14 residues. Germline V gene lookup returns CDR1 SNHLY and CDR2 FYNNEI. CDR3 amino acids: CASRPDRGDSPLHF. The CDR3 DNA reads TGTGCCAGCAGACCCGACAGGGGTGATTCACCCCTCCACTTT.

V usage is TRBV11-3 and J usage is TRBJ2-5, with 8 nucleotides matching TRBD2. CDR1 and CDR2 from the germline V gene are SGHNT and YENEEA. Trimming took 5 bases from V and 3 from J; bases not matched to a gene: 2. CDR3 length: 13 residues. CDR3 in DNA: TGTGCCAGCAGCCGAGCGGGAGAAGAGACCCAGTACTTC. Residues: CASSRAGEETQYF.

The chain joins TRBV18 to TRBJ2-5, with a possible D match to TRBD1 (5 bases). The CDR3 extends over 15 amino acids. Trimming removed 1 base at V and 0 bases at J, with 9 bases between. Germline V gene data show CDR1 as KGHSH and CDR2 as LQKENI. The CDR3 is CASSPRRTNQETQYF. As DNA, the CDR3 is TGTGCCAGCTCACCACGGCGGACAAACCAAGAGACCCAGTACTTC.

The V gene is TRBV6-5, the J gene TRBJ1-3; D gene uncertain. Germline V gene data show CDR1 as MNHEY and CDR2 as SVGAGI. This CDR3 region has 15 residues. V was pared by 6 bases and J by 0 bases, with 12 bases between. CDR3 bases: TGTGCCAGCAGCCGAGAAGGGCGCTCTGGAAACACCATATATTTT. Translation: CASSREGRSGNTIYF.

J is TRBJ1-2 and V is TRBV28; 7 bases map to TRBD1. The germline V gene has CDR1 MDHEN and CDR2 SYDVKM. Trimming removed 3 bases from V and 5 bases from J; junction bases left unmatched: 6. The CDR3 loop spans 14 amino acids. CDR3 sequence reads: CASSFGTEIYGYTF. CDR3 DNA sequence: TGTGCCAGCAGTTTCGGGACAGAAATATATGGCTACACCTTC.

This chain joins TRBV29-1 and TRBJ1-2; the D is unclear. Trimming pared 1 base from V and 6 bases from J, leaving 18 bases between. From germline, CDR1 is SQVTM and CDR2 ANQGSEA. This CDR3 region has 15 residues. The CDR3: CSVEVFGRTADGYTF. The CDR3, as DNA: TGCAGCGTTGAAGTTTTTGGTCGTACGGCTGATGGCTACACCTTC.

The chain is built from TRBV13 and TRBJ2-5, with D perhaps assigned TRBD1 or TRBD2 (5 bases each). Deletions cut 5 bases from V and 4 bases from J, with 14 bases between. Germline-derived CDR1 and CDR2 are PRHDT and FYEKMQ (reference sequence). This CDR3 is 14 amino acids long. DNA of the CDR3: TGTGCCAGCAGCCCCTCTTTGGGACGAGAGACCCAGTACTTC. Encoded protein: CASSPSLGRETQYF.

The chain joins TRBV7-9 to TRBJ1-2; D may be TRBD1 (5 bases). Looked up from germline, CDR1 is SEHNR and CDR2 is FQNEAQ (reference sequence). The germline V and J ends were trimmed by 2 bases and 2 bases, with 12 bases remaining between them. This CDR3 spans 15 amino acids. CDR3 nucleotides: TGTGCCAGCAGCTTAAGTGCACAGGAAAACTATGGCTACACCTTC. Protein sequence: CASSLSAQENYGYTF.

This chain uses TRBV21-1 with TRBJ2-7. TRBV21-1 represents a pseudogene. The CDR3 covers 18 residues. CDR3 protein: CASSKVVQRPKGSYEQYF. The DNA of the CDR3 is TGTGCCAGCAGCAAAGTCGTACAGCGCCCAAAAGGCTCCTACGAGCAGTACTTC.

This clone was seen once. The CDR3 protein is CASSPDSGSQPQHF. The CDR3, as DNA: TGTGCCAGCTCACCAGATTCAGGGTCTCAGCCCCAGCATTTT. The rearrangement uses TRBV18 and TRBJ1-5; possibly TRBD1 for D (5 bases). The CDR3 consists of 14 residues. The germline V gene has CDR1 KGHSH and CDR2 LQKENI. V shed 2 bases and J shed 6 bases, with 11 bases lying between them.

This sequence joins TRBV4-3 and TRBJ2-1; 9 bases map to TRBD2. J gave up 4 bases and V 3 bases, and 7 bases lay outside the gene matches. CDR1 and CDR2 (germline): LGHNA, YSLEER. The CDR3 length is 16 residues. CDR3 bases: TGCGCCAGCAGCCACGGAGCCCTAGCGGGGTACAATGAGCAGTTCTTC. Amino acid sequence: CASSHGALAGYNEQFF.

This chain links TRBV29-1 with TRBJ2-6, with 7 nucleotides matching TRBD1. Germline V gene lookup returns CDR1 SQVTM and CDR2 ANQGSEA. This CDR3 has 14 amino acids. J lost 4 bases, V lost 6 bases, and 6 bases had no gene match. The CDR3 spells CSVHQGEGANVLTF. The CDR3 coding sequence is TGCAGCGTGCACCAGGGGGAAGGGGCCAACGTCCTGACTTTC.

The chain recombines TRBV12-2 with TRBJ2-7; the table names TRBD1, a call not compared with the DNA. TRBV12-2 is a known pseudogene. This CDR3 comprises 14 residues. The CDR3 loop reads CASRLGDSSYEQYF. In DNA, the CDR3 is TGTGCAAGTCGCTTAGGGGACAGTTCCTACGAGCAGTACTTC.

This chain uses TRBV3-1 (or the pseudogene TRBV3-2) with TRBJ2-5; TRBD2 aligns across 14 bases. This CDR3 spans 17 amino acids. J lost 7 bases, V lost 1 base, and 8 bases had no gene match. Germline CDR1 LGHDT, CDR2 YNNKEL (reference sequence). The CDR3 DNA sequence: TGTGCCAGCAGCCAAGGACTAGCGGGAGGGACCCCCGGGACCCAGTACTTC. It translates to CASSQGLAGGTPGTQYF.